This paragraph covers one T cell receptor beta chain sequence. Its antigen is unidentified. After removal of 4 bases from V and 4 bases from J, the junction contained 2 bases not matched to a gene. The CDR3 is 13 amino acids. From germline, CDR1 is SNHLY and CDR2 FYNNEI. Genomic DNA was employed as the template in profiling TCR beta VDJ and CDR3. MiXCR, applied by TCRdb to the reads, yields one record per CDR3 protein. The sample has 180,000 or so distinct CDR3 sequences, approximately 48% seen once. The sample belongs to a study of CD8+CD57+ T cells in acquired aplastic anemia. Notes on the study in general: Controls did not differ significantly from patients in CD8+ Simpson's diversity.

Only patients with CD8+CD57+ cell expansion on flow cytometry were chosen for sequencing. Patients were treatment-naive when blood was sampled. The source of this sequence is a human donor with aplastic anemia. The chain links TRBV2 to TRBJ1-2, with 8 nucleotides matching TRBD1. The sample consisted of sorted CD4+, CD8+, or CD8+CD57+ T cells (not recorded which) from PBMCs. Here the CDR3 reads CASSGDRSYGYTF. The CDR3 DNA sequence: TGTGCCAGCAGTGGGGACAGGTCCTATGGCTACACCTTC.